A single sample gave rise to the 4 T cell receptor beta chains below, sequenced in a study of regulatory T cells in long-lasting Graves disease. Regarding time point: newly diagnosed GD, antithyroid drugs for less than 3 months. Making the TCR library involved RNA that had been extracted from PBMCs. Building of the TCR beta libraries involved iRepertoire HTBI primers and Arm-PCR of CDR3 regions. MiXCR was run by TCRdb on the multiplex PCR reads, yielding one entry per CDR3 protein. Among 350,000 to 550,000 distinct CDR3 sequences, just under 15% were seen once, and the ten largest hold about a sixth. Another study also made use of these data, one on T cells in Graves' hyperthyroidism and ophthalmopathy.

Sequencing used peripheral blood mononuclear cells (PBMCs), obtained at new diagnosis, from a patient treated with antithyroid drugs. The receptors shown here come from a woman aged 25 to 39 with Graves disease.

This clonotype was observed a few times. This chain joins TRBV10-3 and TRBJ2-7; D is ambiguous. Trimming removed 0 bases at V and 9 bases at J, with 9 bases between. The germline CDR1 and CDR2 sequences are ENHRY and SYGVKD. This CDR3 region has 12 residues. The chain's CDR3 is CAISESHLGQYF. CDR3 sequence (DNA): TGTGCCATCAGTGAGTCCCACTTGGGGCAGTACTTC.

The rearrangement uses TRBV4-1 and TRBJ2-7; unclear D gene. V lost 0 bases to trimming and J lost 5 bases, with 2 bases between them. Germline CDR1 reads MGHRA; CDR2 reads YSYEKL. CDR3 length: 11 amino acids. This CDR3 is CASSQDNEQYF. The DNA for the CDR3 is TGCGCCAGCAGCCAAGATAACGAGCAGTACTTC.

The table lists this clonotype with many counts. V is TRBV28 and J is TRBJ2-7, with unresolved D. Germline V gene lookup returns CDR1 MDHEN and CDR2 SYDVKM. V lost 0 bases and J 0 bases, leaving 9 bases between the germline ends. The CDR3 has 15 residues. This chain's CDR3 is CASSLWPSGSYEQYF. CDR3 DNA: TGTGCCAGCAGTTTATGGCCTAGTGGCTCCTACGAGCAGTACTTC.

Comments on this clonotype: Being one base from a much bigger clone, this may be a read error. V usage is TRBV5-4 and J usage is TRBJ1-3; possibly TRBD1 for D (5 bases). Looked up from germline, CDR1 is SGHNT and CDR2 is YYREEE (reference sequence). The CDR3 is 16 residues long. The CDR3 region has the DNA TGTGCCAGCAGCTTACAGGACGGCGGCTCTGGAAACACCAAATATTTT. Protein sequence: CASSLQDGGSGNTKYF.